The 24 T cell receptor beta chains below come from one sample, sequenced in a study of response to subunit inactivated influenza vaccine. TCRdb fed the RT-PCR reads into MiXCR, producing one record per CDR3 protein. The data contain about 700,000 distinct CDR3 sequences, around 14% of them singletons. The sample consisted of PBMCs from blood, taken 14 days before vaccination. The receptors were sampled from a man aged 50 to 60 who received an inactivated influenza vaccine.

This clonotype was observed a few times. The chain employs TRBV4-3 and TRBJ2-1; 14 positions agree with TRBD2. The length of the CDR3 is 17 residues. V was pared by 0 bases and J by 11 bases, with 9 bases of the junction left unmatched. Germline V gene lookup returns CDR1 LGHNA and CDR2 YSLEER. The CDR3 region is CASSQEVPGLAGEKQFF. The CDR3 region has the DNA TGCGCCAGCAGCCAAGAAGTCCCGGGACTAGCGGGGGAAAAGCAGTTCTTC.

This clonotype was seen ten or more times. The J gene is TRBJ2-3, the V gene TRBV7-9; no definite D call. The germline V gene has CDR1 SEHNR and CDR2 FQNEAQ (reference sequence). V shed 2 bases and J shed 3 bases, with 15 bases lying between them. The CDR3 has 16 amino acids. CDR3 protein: CASSLKGGRMTDTQYF. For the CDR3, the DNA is TGTGCCAGCAGCTTAAAGGGCGGCCGTATGACAGATACGCAGTATTTT.

DNA for the CDR3: TGTGCCAGCAGCACATCCCCGGGGGGGCCGGACACCGGGGAGCTGTTTTTT. Its protein product is CASSTSPGGPDTGELFF. The chain carries TRBV7-9 and TRBJ2-2, with 8 bases lining up with TRBD2. The CDR3 loop spans 17 amino acids. In germline, CDR1 is SEHNR, CDR2 FQNEAQ (reference sequence). V gave up 5 bases and J gave up 3 bases; unmatched junction bases: 11.

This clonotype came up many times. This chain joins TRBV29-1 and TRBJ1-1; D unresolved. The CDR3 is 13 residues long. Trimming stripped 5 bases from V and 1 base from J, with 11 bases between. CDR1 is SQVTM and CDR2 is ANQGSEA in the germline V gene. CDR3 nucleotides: TGCAGCGTTCGTGGCCAGACGAACACTGAAGCTTTCTTT. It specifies CSVRGQTNTEAFF.

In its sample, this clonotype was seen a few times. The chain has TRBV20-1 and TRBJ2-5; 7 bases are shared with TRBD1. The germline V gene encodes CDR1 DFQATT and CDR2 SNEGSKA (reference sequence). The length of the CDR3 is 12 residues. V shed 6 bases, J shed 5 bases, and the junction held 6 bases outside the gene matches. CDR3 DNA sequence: TGCAGTGCGAGACAGGGCTTGGAGACCCAGTACTTC. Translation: CSARQGLETQYF.

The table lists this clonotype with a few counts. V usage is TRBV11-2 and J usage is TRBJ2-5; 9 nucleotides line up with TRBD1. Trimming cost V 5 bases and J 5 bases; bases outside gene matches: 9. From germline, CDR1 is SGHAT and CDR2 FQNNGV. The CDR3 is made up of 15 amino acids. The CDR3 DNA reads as TGTGCCAGCAGCCCAACGACAGGGGGGAGGGAGACCCAGTACTTC. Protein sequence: CASSPTTGGRETQYF.

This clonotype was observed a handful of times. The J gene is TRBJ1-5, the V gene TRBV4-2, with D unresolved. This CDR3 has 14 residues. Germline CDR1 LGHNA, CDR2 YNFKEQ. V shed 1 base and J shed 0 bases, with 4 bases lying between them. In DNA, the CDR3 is TGTGCCAGCAGCCAAGGCAGTAGCAATCAGCCCCAGCATTTT. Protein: CASSQGSSNQPQHF.

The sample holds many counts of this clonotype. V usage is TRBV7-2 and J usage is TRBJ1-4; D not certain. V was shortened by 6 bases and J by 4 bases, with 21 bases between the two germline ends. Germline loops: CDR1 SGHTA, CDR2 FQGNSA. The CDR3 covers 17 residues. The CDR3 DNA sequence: TGTGCCAGCAGAGAAGATAAGTACGGTCCCTATAATGAAAAACTGTTTTTT. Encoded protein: CASREDKYGPYNEKLFF.

CDR3 sequence: CASSQEMYNEQFF. CDR3 bases: TGCGCCAGCAGCCAAGAAATGTACAATGAGCAGTTCTTC. The chain couples TRBV4-3 to TRBJ2-1; D not resolved. Germline V gene sequence: CDR1 LGHNA, CDR2 YSLEER. V was pared by 0 bases and J by 4 bases, with 4 bases between. CDR3 length equals 13 residues.

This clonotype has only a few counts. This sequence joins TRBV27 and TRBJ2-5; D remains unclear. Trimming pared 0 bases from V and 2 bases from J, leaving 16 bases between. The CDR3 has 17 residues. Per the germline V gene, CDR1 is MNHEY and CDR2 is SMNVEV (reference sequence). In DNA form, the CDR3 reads TGTGCCAGCAGTTTATCGGGGAAGGCCGCCCTACAAGAGACCCAGTACTTC. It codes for CASSLSGKAALQETQYF.

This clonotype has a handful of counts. CDR3 nucleotides: TGCGCCAGCAGCTCAGGGACAACGAGCTATGGCTACACCTTC. It codes for CASSSGTTSYGYTF. The J gene is TRBJ1-2, the V gene TRBV5-1; possibly TRBD1 for D (6 bases). This CDR3 has 14 amino acids. Trimming removed 3 bases from V and 4 bases from J, with 13 bases in between. CDR1 and CDR2 (germline): SGHRS, YFSETQ.

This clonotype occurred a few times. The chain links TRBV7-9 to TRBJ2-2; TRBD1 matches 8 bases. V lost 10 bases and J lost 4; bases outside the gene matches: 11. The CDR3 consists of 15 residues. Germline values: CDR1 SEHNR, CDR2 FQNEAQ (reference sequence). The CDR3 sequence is CAIPPSDRVTGELFF. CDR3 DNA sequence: TGTGCCATCCCACCGTCGGACAGGGTCACCGGGGAGCTGTTTTTT.

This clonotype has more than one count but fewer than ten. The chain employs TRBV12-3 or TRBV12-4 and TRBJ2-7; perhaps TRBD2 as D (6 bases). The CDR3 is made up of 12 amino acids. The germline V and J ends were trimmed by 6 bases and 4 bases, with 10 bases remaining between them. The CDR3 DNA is TGTGCCAGCAGATCGGGGGTTTACGAGCAGTACTTC. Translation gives CASRSGVYEQYF.

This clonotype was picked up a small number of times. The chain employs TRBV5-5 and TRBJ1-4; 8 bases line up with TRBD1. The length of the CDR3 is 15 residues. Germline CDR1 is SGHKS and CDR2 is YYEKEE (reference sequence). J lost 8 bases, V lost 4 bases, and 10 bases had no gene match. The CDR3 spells CASSGQGSVREKLFF. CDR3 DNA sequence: TGTGCCAGCAGCGGACAGGGATCTGTGCGAGAAAAACTGTTTTTT.

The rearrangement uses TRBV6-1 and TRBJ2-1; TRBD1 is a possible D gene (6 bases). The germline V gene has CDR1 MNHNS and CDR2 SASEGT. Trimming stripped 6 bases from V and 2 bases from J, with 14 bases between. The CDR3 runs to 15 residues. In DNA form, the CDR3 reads TGTGCCAGCAGCCACCTACAGGGAACCTACAATGAGCAGTTCTTC. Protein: CASSHLQGTYNEQFF.

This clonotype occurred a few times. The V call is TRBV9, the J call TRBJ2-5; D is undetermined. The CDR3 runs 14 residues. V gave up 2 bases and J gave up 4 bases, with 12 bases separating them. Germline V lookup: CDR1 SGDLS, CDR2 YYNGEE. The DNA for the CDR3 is TGTGCCAGCAGCGTCGGTAGCCTTGGAGAGACCCAGTACTTC. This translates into CASSVGSLGETQYF. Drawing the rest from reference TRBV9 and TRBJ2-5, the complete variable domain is DSGVTQTPKHLITATGQRVTLRCSPRSGDLSVYWYQQSLDQGLQFLIQYYNGEERAKGNILERFSAQQFPDLHSELNLSSLELGDSALYFCASSVGSLGETQYFGPGTRLLVL.

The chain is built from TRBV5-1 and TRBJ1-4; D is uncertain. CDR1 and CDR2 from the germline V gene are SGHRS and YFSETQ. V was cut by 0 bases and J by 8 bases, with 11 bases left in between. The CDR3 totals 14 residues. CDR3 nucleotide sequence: TGCGCCAGCAGCTTGGAGAGGTTTAGGGAAAAACTGTTTTTT. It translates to CASSLERFREKLFF.

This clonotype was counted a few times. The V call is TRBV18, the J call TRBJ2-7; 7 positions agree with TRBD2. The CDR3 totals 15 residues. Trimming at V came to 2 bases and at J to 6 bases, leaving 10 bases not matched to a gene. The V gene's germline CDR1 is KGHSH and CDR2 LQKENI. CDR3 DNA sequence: TGTGCCAGCTCACCAGATCGGGCGGGAGCACCCGAGCAGTACTTC. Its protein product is CASSPDRAGAPEQYF.

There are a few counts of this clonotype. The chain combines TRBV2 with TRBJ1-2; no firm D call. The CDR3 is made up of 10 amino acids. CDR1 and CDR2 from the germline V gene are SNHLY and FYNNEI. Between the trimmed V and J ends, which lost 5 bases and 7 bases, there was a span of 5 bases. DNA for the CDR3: TGTGCCAGCAGTTATTCTGGCTACACCTTC. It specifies CASSYSGYTF.

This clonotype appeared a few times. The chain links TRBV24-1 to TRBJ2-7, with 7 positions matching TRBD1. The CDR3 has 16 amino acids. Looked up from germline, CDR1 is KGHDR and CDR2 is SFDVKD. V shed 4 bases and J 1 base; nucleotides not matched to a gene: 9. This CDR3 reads CATSEGGTASSYEQYF. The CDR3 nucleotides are TGTGCCACCAGTGAGGGTGGGACAGCCTCTTCCTACGAGCAGTACTTC.

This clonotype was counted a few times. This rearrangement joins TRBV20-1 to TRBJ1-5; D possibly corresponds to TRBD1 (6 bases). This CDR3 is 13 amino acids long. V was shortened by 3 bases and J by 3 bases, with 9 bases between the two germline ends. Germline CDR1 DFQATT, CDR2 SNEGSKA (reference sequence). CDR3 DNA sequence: TGCAGTGCTAGCGTGGGGGCCAATCAGCCCCAGCATTTT. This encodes CSASVGANQPQHF.

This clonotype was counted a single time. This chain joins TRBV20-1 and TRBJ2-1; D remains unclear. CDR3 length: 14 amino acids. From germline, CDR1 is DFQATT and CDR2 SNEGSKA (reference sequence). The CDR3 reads CRVRPVAMGNEQFF. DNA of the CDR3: TGCAGGGTCCGCCCGGTAGCAATGGGTAATGAGCAGTTCTTC.

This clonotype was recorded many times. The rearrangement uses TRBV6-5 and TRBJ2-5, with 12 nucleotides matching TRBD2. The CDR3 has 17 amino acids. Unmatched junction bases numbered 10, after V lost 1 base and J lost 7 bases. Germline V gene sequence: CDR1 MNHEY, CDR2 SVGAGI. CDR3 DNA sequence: TGTGCCAGCAGTTACTGGGGGGCTAGCGGGAGGGATATGACCCAGTACTTC. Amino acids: CASSYWGASGRDMTQYF.

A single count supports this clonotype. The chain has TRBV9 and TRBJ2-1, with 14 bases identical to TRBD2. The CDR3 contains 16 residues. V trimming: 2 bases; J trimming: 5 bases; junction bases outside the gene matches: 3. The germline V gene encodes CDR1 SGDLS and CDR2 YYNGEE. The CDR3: CASSVRGLAGDNEQFF. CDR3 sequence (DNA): TGTGCCAGCAGCGTTAGGGGACTAGCGGGGGACAATGAGCAGTTCTTC.